These 10 T cell receptor beta chains were all obtained from the same sample, sequenced in a study of blood T cell repertoires in COVID-19. Method: immunoSEQ multiplex PCR; TCRdb's copy keeps in-frame clones and lacks some. The data show approximately 170,000 clones, around nine tenths seen once. Sequencing was performed on peripheral blood. Receptor source: a man aged 55 to 70 with active or convalescent COVID-19.

The V gene is TRBV7-2, the J gene TRBJ2-1; 10 bases are shared with TRBD1. With 1 base clipped from V and 5 bases from J, the junction kept 5 bases outside the gene matches. CDR1 and CDR2 (germline): SGHTA, FQGNSA. CDR3 size: 16 residues. CDR3 DNA sequence: TGTGCCAGCAGCTTAGTATTCGGACAGGGGGACAATGAGCAGTTCTTC. It encodes CASSLVFGQGDNEQFF.

The gene calls are TRBV6-2 or TRBV6-3 and TRBJ1-2, with D possibly TRBD1 on 5 matching bases. From germline, CDR1 is MNHEY and CDR2 SVGEGT. CDR3 length: 13 residues. The V gene lost 6 bases and the J gene lost 2 bases, with 10 bases spanning the gap. In DNA, the CDR3 is TGTGCCAGCAGCGTACAGGAAAACTATGGCTACACCTTC. This gives the protein CASSVQENYGYTF.

The V gene is TRBV7-2, the J gene TRBJ2-5; a weak D match, TRBD1 (6 bases). The CDR3 has 14 residues. Germline CDR1 and CDR2: SGHTA and FQGNSA. Trimming removed 5 bases at V and 3 bases at J, with 13 bases between. Here the CDR3 reads CASSQQGLEETQYF. The CDR3 DNA is TGTGCCAGCAGCCAACAGGGTTTGGAAGAGACCCAGTACTTC. The complete variable domain, with remaining parts taken from reference TRBV7-2 and TRBJ2-5, reads GAGVSQSPSNKVTEKGKDVELRCDPISGHTALYWYRQSLGQGLEFLIYFQGNSAPDKSGLPSDRFSAERTGGSVSTLTIQRTQQEDSAVYLCASSQQGLEETQYFGPGTRLLVL.

The CDR3 here is CASTRGVAGRTDTQYF. The CDR3 nucleotides are TGTGCCAGCACCCGCGGGGTCGCGGGACGCACAGATACGCAGTATTTT. The rearrangement links TRBV2 to TRBJ2-3; the D gene is possibly TRBD2 (6 bases). The germline CDR1 and CDR2 sequences are SNHLY and FYNNEI. V lost 7 bases to trimming and J lost 1 base, with 18 bases between them. This CDR3 is built from 16 residues.

The chain uses TRBV6-4 and TRBJ1-6; TRBD1 aligns across 7 bases. Germline CDR1 MRHNA, CDR2 SNTAGT. The trim removed 2 bases at V and 8 bases at J, leaving 6 bases unmatched. This CDR3 has 15 amino acids. The CDR3 DNA follows: TGTGCCAGCAGTGACGGGACAGTCCCAGATTCACCCCTCCACTTT. It yields the protein CASSDGTVPDSPLHF.

The chain links TRBV30 to TRBJ1-1, with 9 bases lining up with TRBD1. Germline CDR1 and CDR2: GTSNPN and SVGIG (reference sequence). The ends lost 2 bases at V and 1 base at J; junction bases unmatched: 14. The CDR3 has 18 residues. The CDR3 region is CAWSRGQGVFGGNTEAFF. The CDR3 bases are TGTGCCTGGAGTCGGGGACAGGGTGTATTCGGGGGGAACACTGAAGCTTTCTTT.

The J gene is TRBJ1-1, the V gene TRBV3-1 (or the pseudogene TRBV3-2), with 9 bases identical to TRBD1. Looked up from germline, CDR1 is LGHDT and CDR2 is YNNKEL (reference sequence). V was clipped by 1 base and J by 11 bases; unmatched bases: 8. CDR3 size: 14 residues. DNA for the CDR3: TGTGCCAGCAGCCAAGGGACAGGGGCCCAGAAGGCTTTCTTT. Amino acids: CASSQGTGAQKAFF.

The genes are TRBV15 and TRBJ2-2; D is perhaps TRBD1 (6 bases). Trimming left V 4 bases short and J 6 bases short, with 12 bases between. CDR3 size: 14 residues. The germline CDR1 and CDR2 sequences are LNHNV and YYDKDF (reference sequence). CDR3 region: CATSKGQGPGELFF. The DNA for the CDR3 is TGTGCCACCAGCAAGGGGCAGGGGCCCGGGGAGCTGTTTTTT.

The chain joins TRBV27 to TRBJ2-1; 8 bases are a match to TRBD2. The germline CDR1 and CDR2 sequences are MNHEY and SMNVEV (reference sequence). The CDR3 runs to 16 residues. V trimming: 5 bases; J trimming: 4 bases; junction bases outside the gene matches: 10. Written as DNA, the CDR3 is TGTGCCAGCAGTGTAACTAGCGGAGTGTTATACAATGAGCAGTTCTTC. Translating it yields CASSVTSGVLYNEQFF.

The rearrangement links TRBV7-2 to TRBJ2-7; no definite D call. Trimming cost V 2 bases and J 0 bases, with 5 bases left between them. Germline loops: CDR1 SGHTA, CDR2 FQGNSA. The CDR3 length is 13 residues. CDR3 nucleotides: TGTGCCAGCAGCTTACAGGTCTCCTACGAGCAGTACTTC. Translating gives CASSLQVSYEQYF.